The clone carrying this T cell receptor beta chain is medium-sized by frequency. Its matching antigen is unknown. The protocol was immunoSEQ multiplex PCR, while the TCRdb copy is restricted to in-frame clones and leaves out a portion. The specimen's table records 900 to 1,000 clones. The germline gives CDR1 SGHNT, CDR2 YENEEA. The length of the CDR3 is 17 residues. No DNA is recorded. These data are taken from a study of synovial regulatory T cells in juvenile arthritis. Study-level points and caveats: TCR diversity was lower in inflammation-associated blood Treg cells than in other blood Treg cells. Synovial Treg CDR3 sequences overlapped more with iaTregs than other circulating Tregs. Across patients, iaTreg TCR repertoires were mostly private, partly shared with synovial Teff and blood CPL.

This receptor was identified in a donor aged 2-29 years with juvenile idiopathic arthritis. V is TRBV11-3 and J is TRBJ1-5. Sequenced sample: Treg cells from blood. The sample's subset: HLA-DR+ inflammation-associated blood Treg cells. The CDR3: CASSLGGGRRSNQPQHF.